This T cell receptor beta chain emerged from a study of blood T cell repertoires in COVID-19. Clones were read by immunoSEQ multiplex PCR, and TCRdb kept only the in-frame ones, dropping some. The table lists around 380,000 clones, 81% of them singletons, with under 1.2% in the top ten. V lost 4 bases and J lost 2, with 11 bases in between. This CDR3 region has 14 residues. Germline loops: CDR1 SGHTA, CDR2 FQGNSA. This chain joins TRBV7-2 and TRBJ1-2, with D possibly matching TRBD1 (5 bases). This TCR was recovered from a human donor with acute or convalescent COVID-19. The donor label of this sample is uncertain. The source material was peripheral blood. The CDR3 region has the DNA TGTGCCAGCAGCTCCCAGGGAGGGAACTATGGCTACACCTTC. It codes for CASSSQGGNYGYTF.